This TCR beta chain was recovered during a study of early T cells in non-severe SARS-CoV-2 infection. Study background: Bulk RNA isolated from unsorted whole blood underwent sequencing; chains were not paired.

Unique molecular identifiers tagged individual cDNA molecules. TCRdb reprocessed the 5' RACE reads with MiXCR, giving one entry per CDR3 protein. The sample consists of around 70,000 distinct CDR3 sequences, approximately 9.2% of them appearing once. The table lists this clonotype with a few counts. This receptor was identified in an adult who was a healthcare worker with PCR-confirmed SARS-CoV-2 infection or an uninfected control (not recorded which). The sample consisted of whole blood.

CDR3 bases: TGTGCCAGTAGTATACTGGTTTATAGCAATCAGCCCCAGCATTTT. Encoded protein: CASSILVYSNQPQHF. This rearrangement joins TRBV19 to TRBJ1-5; D is ambiguous. The CDR3 has 15 amino acids. The ends were cut back, 2 bases at V and 0 bases at J, with 8 bases in the middle. Germline V gene lookup returns CDR1 LNHDA and CDR2 SQIVND (reference sequence).